This T cell receptor (beta chain) was observed in a study of cytomegalovirus exposure and HLA in healthy donors. PCR involved 60 Vbeta and 13 Jbeta primers. Clones were read by immunoSEQ multiplex PCR, and TCRdb kept only the in-frame ones, dropping some. The sample has about 140,000 clones, 73% seen once. Note on this clone: Its specificity is not known.

Study-level results: Presence/absence analyses treated sequencing depth as roughly uniform across donors. In a later analysis, TCR beta V- and J-gene trimming showed a link to a missense DCLRE1C variant.

The V and J ends lost 4 bases and 6 bases respectively, with 13 bases between them. The germline V gene encodes CDR1 SGHDN and CDR2 FVKESK. There are 15 residues in the CDR3. Material: PBMCs. The TCR originated in a woman aged 40 to 50 in good health and CMV-seronegative. J is TRBJ1-6 and V is TRBV14; no clear D gene. CDR3 nucleotides: TGTGCCAGCAGCCGAGACGGGATCCTTAATTCACCCCTCCACTTT. The encoded protein is CASSRDGILNSPLHF.